This passage covers 5 T cell receptor beta chains from one sample sequenced in a study of identical twins. TCRdb re-derived calls from the 5' RACE reads in MiXCR, one entry per CDR3 protein. The sample lists 200,000 to 250,000 distinct CDR3 sequences; approximately 7% were seen once. These sequences were also reported in another study, on yellow fever vaccine responses in identical twins.

Sequencing was performed on memory (CD45RO+) T cells sorted from blood. These receptors came from a woman between 18 and 29 years old in good health.

This clonotype was seen only a few times. The J gene is TRBJ2-1, the V gene TRBV3-1; 10 nucleotides line up with TRBD1. The germline V gene has CDR1 LGHDT and CDR2 YNNKEL (reference sequence). This CDR3 spans 18 amino acids. V lost 1 base, J lost 4 bases, and 10 bases stayed unmatched. This chain's CDR3 is CASSQGARGQGKYNEQFF. For the CDR3, the DNA is TGTGCCAGCAGCCAAGGGGCGCGGGGACAGGGGAAGTACAATGAGCAGTTCTTC.

The chain recombines TRBV5-6 with TRBJ1-1, with D perhaps TRBD1 (6 bases). CDR3 length equals 12 residues. Looked up from germline, CDR1 is SGHDT and CDR2 is YYEEEE. V shed 2 bases and J shed 11 bases, with 13 bases lying between them. CDR3 region: CASSFTGRDAFF. The CDR3 region has the DNA TGTGCCAGCAGCTTTACAGGGCGAGATGCTTTCTTT.

This clonotype occurred a few times. This chain links TRBV5-4 with TRBJ2-7; TRBD2 agrees at 8 bases. Trimming at V came to 0 bases and at J to 5 bases, leaving 4 bases not matched to a gene. Per germline, CDR1 SGHNT and CDR2 YYREEE (reference sequence). The CDR3 runs to 14 residues. The CDR3 DNA is TGTGCCAGCAGCTTGGATAGCGGGATAAACGAGCAGTACTTC. Amino acid sequence: CASSLDSGINEQYF.

In its sample, this clonotype was seen many times. This chain uses TRBV5-1 with TRBJ2-5; 7 nucleotides agree with TRBD2. Trimming cost V 0 bases and J 0 bases; bases outside gene matches: 5. Germline CDR1 SGHRS, CDR2 YFSETQ. The CDR3 sequence is 16 residues long. CDR3 region: CASSLVRGSNQETQYF. The CDR3 nucleotides read TGCGCCAGCAGCTTGGTTCGCGGGAGTAACCAAGAGACCCAGTACTTC.

This clonotype was observed a handful of times. The CDR3 spells CASSRLGQETQYF. The CDR3 DNA reads TGTGCCAGCAGCCGATTAGGCCAAGAGACCCAGTACTTC. The chain uses TRBV7-2 and TRBJ2-5; D call uncertain. Looked up from germline, CDR1 is SGHTA and CDR2 is FQGNSA. The CDR3 spans 13 residues. Deletions cut 5 bases from V and 1 base from J, with 8 bases between.